Listed here is a single T cell receptor (beta chain). This clone's antigen is unknown. Base qualities are not recorded, but no much larger clone differs from it by a single base. The entry originates in a study of T cell responses to AZD1222 COVID-19 vaccine (dated by TCRdb to the early 2020s). Study-wide context: AZD1222 recipients given second doses at about 4 weeks or at about 12 weeks were pooled, since spike-specific TCR depth and breadth were not found to differ between the two schedules. A total of 230 or so trial participants underwent TCR sequencing, of whom 200 to 220 received two doses of AZD1222 and approximately 25 received two doses of the MenACWY control vaccine. Trial participants were enrolled by age into 18-55, 56-69 and 70-plus year subgroups, with around 150, 28 and 57 TCR-sequenced participants respectively. Summary of the overall study and its limitations: Only a handful of AZD1222 recipients were SARS-CoV-2 seropositive at baseline, limiting conclusions about previously exposed vaccinees. A significant rise in spike-specific TCR breadth and depth was observed after two AZD1222 doses relative to day 0 and relative to MenACWY recipients. Reportedly, almost half of the unique spike-specific TCRs recognized epitopes lying outside the regions that are mutated in the B.1.351 and B.1.1.7 variants. Participants were mostly white British, with more females than males. The authors suggested clonal diversity may have been underestimated. In the small 56-69-year group, the increase in depth fell short of significance, most likely because of low power. Vaccine-associated CD4 TCRs spanned the whole spike protein, with dominant responses in regions 160-218 and 743-854. Because no day 14 peak-response samples were available, the repertoires could be characterized only after the peak T cell response.

The CDR3 regions of human TCRbeta chains were subjected to immunosequencing. From the authors' description of their analysis: Repertoire TCRs were matched against a reference library of SARS-CoV-2-specific TCRs generated with the MIRA antigen-specificity platform. Breadth was defined as the fraction of unique TCRs that were SARS-CoV-2-associated. Depth was defined as the fraction of total T cells that were SARS-CoV-2-associated. Using the MIRA data, each spike-specific TCR was mapped to the spike region that the TCR reacts to and placed in a CD4 or CD8 class. Log10-transformed breadth and depth values were compared by one-way ANOVA with Sidak's multiple comparisons tests. In its TCRdb copy, this immuneACCESS table keeps in-frame sequences only and misses some clones. Where compared with another copy, unresolved V genes explain less than half of these, and the others have no known cause. The V and J calls and clone size come from that table; D and trimming were worked out from the DNA. The sample has 100,000 or so clones on record, about 86% of them singletons. The top ten constitute about 1.5% of the sample.

The germline V gene yields ENHRY for CDR1 and SYGVKD for CDR2. Between the V and J ends, shortened by 0 bases and 6 bases respectively, the junction contains 17 bases. The cysteine opens and the phenylalanine closes a CDR3 of 17 amino acids. The entry retains the CDR3 DNA only, 51 bases that are in frame from base 1. The time point label, read with the paper, signifies: baseline before first vaccination. The vaccinee samples were drawn from two UK trials, COV001 and COV002, one of which was a single-blind randomized controlled phase 2/3 trial testing AZD1222 (ChAdOx1 nCoV-19) in healthy adults. For TCRbeta chain sequencing, PBMC samples from trial participants were taken at day 0 and at day 28 after the second dose.

The receptor comes from an adult in good health. The chain joins TRBV10-3 to TRBJ1-4; possibly the D gene is TRBD1, per 5 matching bases. Material: peripheral blood, obtained on day 0 of AZD1222 vaccination. CDR3 protein: CAISESFVRDPHEKLFF. In nucleotide form, the sequence is TGTGCCATCAGTGAGTCATTCGTCCGGGACCCTCATGAAAAACTGTTTTTT.